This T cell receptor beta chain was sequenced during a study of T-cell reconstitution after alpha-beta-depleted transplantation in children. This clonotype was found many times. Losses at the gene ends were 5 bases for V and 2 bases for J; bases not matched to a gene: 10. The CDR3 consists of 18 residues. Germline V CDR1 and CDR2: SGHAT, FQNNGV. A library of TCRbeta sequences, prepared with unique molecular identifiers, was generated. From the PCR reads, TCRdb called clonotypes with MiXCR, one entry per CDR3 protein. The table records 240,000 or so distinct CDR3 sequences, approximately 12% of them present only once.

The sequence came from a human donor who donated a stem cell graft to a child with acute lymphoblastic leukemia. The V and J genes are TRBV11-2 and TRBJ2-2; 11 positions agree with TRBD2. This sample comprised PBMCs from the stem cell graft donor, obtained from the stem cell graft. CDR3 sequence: CASSGQGSGRGNTGELFF. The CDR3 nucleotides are TGTGCCAGCAGCGGACAGGGTAGCGGGAGGGGCAACACCGGGGAGCTGTTTTTT.